The 32 T cell receptor beta chains below come from one sample, sequenced in a study of T cell changes during pregnancy in multiple sclerosis. The method was immunoSEQ multiplex PCR; TCRdb's version includes in-frame clones alone and lacks a portion of them. The data hold 90,000 to 120,000 clones, with just under 95% observed a single time. This specimen was peripheral blood, taken in the third trimester of pregnancy. Source of these receptors: a female donor in good health, enrolled as a control in a pregnancy study.

The rearrangement joins TRBV7-8 to TRBJ2-1; D is perhaps TRBD2 (6 bases). The CDR3 has 14 residues. CDR1 and CDR2 (germline): SGHVS, FQNEAQ. V was pared by 5 bases and J by 3 bases, with 11 bases between. For the CDR3, the DNA is TGTGCCAGCAGCCAAACCGGGAGCTACAATGAGCAGTTCTTC. Protein product: CASSQTGSYNEQFF.

The J gene is TRBJ2-3, the V gene TRBV6-4, with a possible D match to TRBD1 (5 bases). This CDR3 comprises 17 residues. Trimming removed 3 bases at V and 2 bases at J, with 18 bases between. Germline CDR1 reads MRHNA; CDR2 reads SNTAGT. The CDR3 nucleotides read TGTGCCAGCAGTGATATTGGCCTGCAGGGTAACACAGATACGCAGTATTTT. Residues: CASSDIGLQGNTDTQYF.

This rearrangement joins TRBV4-2 to TRBJ1-2; 8 positions agree with TRBD1. The trim removed 4 bases at V and 6 bases at J, leaving 10 bases unmatched. This CDR3 comprises 15 residues. Germline lookup yields CDR1 LGHNA and CDR2 YNFKEQ. The CDR3 spells CASSPDTTGANGYTF. The DNA for the CDR3 is TGTGCCAGCAGCCCCGACACGACAGGGGCAAATGGCTACACCTTC.

The rearrangement joins TRBV11-3 to TRBJ2-5, with a weak D call TRBD2 (5 bases). Trimming stripped 0 bases from V and 3 bases from J, with 8 bases between. Germline lookup yields CDR1 SGHNT and CDR2 YENEEA. The CDR3 covers 14 residues. The CDR3 bases are TGTGCCAGCAGCTTAGAAGGGCGGGAAGAGACCCAGTACTTC. Protein: CASSLEGREETQYF.

The chain links TRBV5-8 to TRBJ2-5, with D unresolved. The length of the CDR3 is 14 residues. The V gene's germline CDR1 is SGHTS and CDR2 YDEGEE. V was clipped by 0 bases and J by 5 bases, with 11 bases between them. CDR3: CASSLAGSRETQYF. Written as DNA, the CDR3 is TGTGCCAGCAGCTTGGCCGGTTCGCGGGAGACCCAGTACTTC.

The chain employs TRBV5-1 and TRBJ2-2, with no clear D. Germline lookup yields CDR1 SGHRS and CDR2 YFSETQ. Trimming shortened V by 1 base and J by 6 bases, and 10 bases separated the two germline ends. This CDR3 has 14 residues. This CDR3 reads CASSLNSGPGELFF. Written as DNA, the CDR3 is TGCGCCAGCAGCTTGAACTCGGGTCCCGGGGAGCTGTTTTTT.

The V and J genes are TRBV5-8 and TRBJ2-4, with D perhaps TRBD1 (6 bases). CDR3 length: 13 residues. Trimming removed 4 bases from V and 8 bases from J, with 13 bases in between. CDR1 and CDR2 from the germline V gene are SGHTS and YDEGEE. The CDR3 nucleotides read TGTGCCAGCAGCCTTCAGGCAGGGGACATTCAGTACTTC. It codes for CASSLQAGDIQYF.

The J gene is TRBJ2-3, the V gene TRBV7-2; D perhaps matches TRBD2 (5 bases). Germline values: CDR1 SGHTA, CDR2 FQGNSA. With 6 bases removed from V and 6 bases from J, the gap between germline ends came to 16 bases. The CDR3 runs to 14 residues. The CDR3 sequence is CASRSRTGIDTQYF. The CDR3 DNA follows: TGTGCCAGCAGATCTCGGACCGGGATTGATACGCAGTATTTT.

The chain uses TRBV13 and TRBJ1-6; no definite D call. CDR3 length: 15 residues. CDR1 PRHDT and CDR2 FYEKMQ come from the germline V gene (reference sequence). V lost 5 bases and J lost 7, with 15 bases in between. DNA for the CDR3: TGTGCCAGCAGCCTACCGGGAATAGAGAATTCACCCCTCCACTTT. It codes for CASSLPGIENSPLHF.

The chain is built from TRBV30 and TRBJ2-7; 7 nucleotides line up with TRBD1. After removal of 0 bases from V and 2 bases from J, the junction contained 4 bases not matched to a gene. CDR1 and CDR2 from the germline V gene are GTSNPN and SVGIG (reference sequence). This CDR3 has 14 amino acids. CDR3 nucleotides: TGTGCCTGGAGTGTTGGGGACAGAGCCTACGAGCAGTACTTC. Protein product: CAWSVGDRAYEQYF.

J is TRBJ2-3 and V is TRBV5-1; TRBD2 matches at 10 bases. The CDR3 totals 15 residues. The germline CDR1 and CDR2 sequences are SGHRS and YFSETQ. J lost 4 bases, V lost 9 bases, and 11 bases had no gene match. CDR3 coding DNA: TGCGCCACCAGTGAGAGCGGGGGGGCCGCAGATACGCAGTATTTT. Translating gives CATSESGGAADTQYF. Drawing the rest from reference TRBV5-1 and TRBJ2-3, the complete variable domain is KAGVTQTPRYLIKTRGQQVTLSCSPISGHRSVSWYQQTPGQGLQFLFEYFSETQRNKGNFPGRFSGRQFSNSRSEMNVSTLELGDSALYLCATSESGGAADTQYFGPGTRLTVL.

This clone was counted a few times. This chain links TRBV7-6 with TRBJ1-6; 7 positions match TRBD1. The CDR3 loop spans 14 amino acids. Germline V lookup: CDR1 SGHVS, CDR2 FNYEAQ. The junction had 8 bases not matched to a gene; V was cut back by 5 bases and J by 10 bases. This CDR3 is CASSPNRGWSPLHF. CDR3 sequence (DNA): TGTGCCAGCAGCCCGAACAGGGGCTGGTCACCCCTCCACTTT.

CDR3 sequence (DNA): TGTGCCAGCAGCGTAGGGGCAGGGGGCGCAGAGACCCAGTACTTC. It is translated as CASSVGAGGAETQYF. This chain links TRBV9 with TRBJ2-5, with 8 nucleotides matching TRBD1. The junction had 5 bases not matched to a gene; V was cut back by 0 bases and J by 4 bases. The CDR3 sequence is 15 residues long. Germline CDR1 and CDR2: SGDLS and YYNGEE.

The CDR3 sequence: CASSQDVFNGGLFF. In DNA form, the CDR3 reads TGCGCCAGCAGCCAAGATGTCTTCAACGGCGGGCTGTTTTTT. V usage is TRBV4-3 and J usage is TRBJ2-2; D is ambiguous. This CDR3 comprises 14 residues. V lost 0 bases to trimming and J lost 13 bases, with 15 bases between them. Germline CDR1 and CDR2: LGHNA and YSLEER.

CDR3 region: CASSLGVTGDEKLFF. The CDR3 coding sequence is TGCGCCAGCAGCTTGGGGGTGACAGGGGACGAAAAACTGTTTTTT. The genes are TRBV5-1 and TRBJ1-4, with 8 bases that match TRBD1. This CDR3 spans 15 amino acids. V was pared by 0 bases and J by 8 bases, with 6 bases of the junction left unmatched. Germline CDR1 SGHRS, CDR2 YFSETQ.

The chain has TRBV11-3 and TRBJ2-7; 7 bases are a match to TRBD1. CDR3 size: 15 residues. The ends lost 1 base at V and 4 bases at J; junction bases unmatched: 7. CDR1 is SGHNT, CDR2 YENEEA, per germline. Here the CDR3 DNA reads TGTGCCAGCAGCTTAGTCACAGGGGTGTTGTACGAGCAGTACTTC. As protein: CASSLVTGVLYEQYF.

The chain has TRBV7-9 and TRBJ1-1; 9 bases map to TRBD1. Germline assignment: CDR1 SEHNR and CDR2 FQNEAQ (reference sequence). This CDR3 comprises 15 residues. V lost 0 bases, J lost 6 bases, and 5 bases stayed unmatched. This chain's CDR3 is CASSLARGTGSEAFF. The CDR3 DNA reads TGTGCCAGCAGCTTAGCCCGCGGGACAGGGTCTGAAGCTTTCTTT.

The chain recombines TRBV4-2 with TRBJ2-3; D is undetermined. Germline assignment: CDR1 LGHNA and CDR2 YNFKEQ. V lost 0 bases, J lost 5 bases, and 15 bases lay in between. The CDR3 contains 16 residues. CDR3 sequence: CASSQDRQEALDTQYF. The CDR3 nucleotides read TGTGCCAGCAGCCAAGATCGGCAAGAAGCGTTAGATACGCAGTATTTT.

This rearrangement joins TRBV27 to TRBJ2-7; the match to TRBD1 covers 8 bases. Germline V gene data show CDR1 as MNHEY and CDR2 as SMNVEV (reference sequence). The CDR3 runs to 17 residues. Trimming cost V 4 bases and J 0 bases; bases outside gene matches: 11. Here the CDR3 DNA reads TGTGCCAGCAGTTCCCCCCCGGGACAGGTGAGCTCCTACGAGCAGTACTTC. Residues: CASSSPPGQVSSYEQYF.

This chain links TRBV7-7 with TRBJ2-7; 8 positions agree with TRBD2. V gave up 5 bases and J gave up 5 bases; unmatched junction bases: 14. Germline CDR1 SSHAT, CDR2 FNYEAQ (reference sequence). The length of the CDR3 is 16 residues. In DNA, the CDR3 is TGTGCCAGCAGCCCCGGCTCCGGGACTAGAGAGGACGAGCAGTACTTC. It yields the protein CASSPGSGTREDEQYF.

The genes are TRBV11-3 and TRBJ1-3; D may be TRBD1 (5 bases). V lost 5 bases and J 0 bases, leaving 14 bases between the germline ends. Germline-derived CDR1 and CDR2 are SGHNT and YENEEA. The CDR3 is 16 residues long. Here the CDR3 DNA reads TGTGCCAGCAGCCCTCGGGGGACGAGCTCTGGAAACACCATATATTTT. Translating gives CASSPRGTSSGNTIYF.

Notes on this clone: At one boundary the junction diverges from the germline segment, which might be a read error. The chain couples TRBV15 to TRBJ1-3, with D unclear. The CDR3 has 16 residues. Per germline, CDR1 LNHNV and CDR2 YYDKDF (reference sequence). CDR3 protein: CATSKEYGSSANTIYF. The CDR3 bases are TGTGCCACCAGCAAAGAGTACGGTTCCTCTGCAAACACCATATATTTT.

This chain connects TRBV4-3 to TRBJ1-6, with no clear D. Between the trimmed V and J ends, which lost 0 bases and 10 bases, there was a span of 7 bases. CDR3 length equals 13 residues. Germline V gene sequence: CDR1 LGHNA, CDR2 YSLEER. The chain's CDR3 is CASSQDRYSPLHF. The CDR3 coding sequence is TGCGCCAGCAGCCAAGACAGGTACTCACCCCTCCACTTT.

V is TRBV19 and J is TRBJ1-1; D unresolved. Trimming shortened V by 1 base and J by 5 bases, and 8 bases separated the two germline ends. Per the germline V gene, CDR1 is LNHDA and CDR2 is SQIVND (reference sequence). The CDR3 consists of 13 residues. The CDR3 spells CASSIVHETEAFF. CDR3 bases: TGTGCCAGTAGTATAGTCCACGAGACTGAAGCTTTCTTT.

The chain combines TRBV19 with TRBJ1-5; 9 nucleotides match TRBD1. The CDR3 has 16 residues. The germline CDR1 and CDR2 sequences are LNHDA and SQIVND (reference sequence). Unmatched junction bases numbered 11, after V lost 8 bases and J lost 3 bases. CDR3 residues: CASRGGQGVFNQPQHF. The CDR3, as DNA: TGTGCCAGTCGAGGGGGACAGGGTGTCTTCAATCAGCCCCAGCATTTT.

This clone came up once. The chain has TRBV9 and TRBJ2-2, with a weak D call TRBD2 (5 bases). CDR3 size: 15 residues. V lost 3 bases and J lost 2, with 11 bases in between. CDR1 SGDLS and CDR2 YYNGEE come from the germline V gene. This CDR3 reads CASSGPGINTGELFF. CDR3 in DNA: TGTGCCAGCAGCGGGCCGGGGATAAACACCGGGGAGCTGTTTTTT.

This clone has just one count. This sample also contains other DNA sequences that code for the same CDR3. This chain joins TRBV4-2 and TRBJ1-1, with 7 bases identical to TRBD1. This CDR3 has 15 amino acids. Germline V gene sequence: CDR1 LGHNA, CDR2 YNFKEQ. Trimming took 1 base from V and 0 from J; bases not matched to a gene: 2. CDR3 sequence reads: CASSQGDRVNTEAFF. DNA of the CDR3: TGTGCCAGCAGCCAAGGCGACAGGGTGAACACTGAAGCTTTCTTT.

The chain recombines TRBV19 with TRBJ1-1; D remains unclear. V dropped 5 bases and J dropped 0 bases, with 10 bases sitting between them. CDR1 and CDR2 (germline): LNHDA, SQIVND (reference sequence). The CDR3 runs 14 residues. CDR3 DNA: TGTGCCAGTAGTGCCAGAGGAGTGAACACTGAAGCTTTCTTT. Translated, it gives CASSARGVNTEAFF.

The gene calls are TRBV7-8 and TRBJ1-2; D unclear. Trimming took 2 bases from V and 0 from J, leaving 13 bases between them. The CDR3 sequence is 16 residues long. Germline assignment: CDR1 SGHVS and CDR2 FQNEAQ. Here the CDR3 reads CASSLFPQASNYGYTF. The CDR3 nucleotides read TGTGCCAGCAGCTTATTTCCCCAGGCCTCTAACTATGGCTACACCTTC.

The chain combines TRBV9 with TRBJ1-2; the D gene is possibly TRBD1 (5 bases). Looked up from germline, CDR1 is SGDLS and CDR2 is YYNGEE. This CDR3 region has 15 residues. V was shortened by 0 bases and J by 2 bases, with 11 bases between the two germline ends. The CDR3 loop is CASSVGVGGNYGYTF. CDR3 in DNA: TGTGCCAGCAGCGTAGGGGTGGGGGGGAACTATGGCTACACCTTC.

The rearrangement links TRBV6-6 to TRBJ2-1; 12 bases align to TRBD2. Germline CDR1 and CDR2: MNHNY and SVGAGI (reference sequence). This CDR3 is 16 amino acids long. The V segment lost 4 bases and the J segment 9 bases; nucleotides outside the gene matches: 10. The CDR3 bases are TGTGCCAGCAGTTCAGACGGACTAGCGGGGAAGGGTGAGCAGTTCTTC. As protein: CASSSDGLAGKGEQFF.

This chain uses TRBV6-5 with TRBJ1-1; 8 bases align to TRBD1. This CDR3 comprises 15 residues. The V gene's germline CDR1 is MNHEY and CDR2 SVGAGI. V was pared by 6 bases and J by 5 bases, with 11 bases of the junction left unmatched. CDR3 sequence reads: CASRTSRQGRTEAFF. CDR3 bases: TGTGCCAGCAGGACATCTCGACAGGGGAGGACTGAAGCTTTCTTT.